The clone carrying this TCR beta chain has a handful of counts. Antigen unknown. These data originate in a study of cytomegalovirus exposure and HLA in healthy donors. After removal of 1 base from V and 0 bases from J, the junction contained 3 bases not matched to a gene. This CDR3 spans 15 amino acids. Germline V gives CDR1 SGHAT, CDR2 FQNNGV. Using immunoSEQ multiplex PCR, the repertoire was profiled, and TCRdb retains in-frame clones only, with some absent. Counted here are 150,000 to 170,000 clones, about 86% occurring once; the ten biggest clones make up 2.1%. Whole-study results and caveats: Subsequent analysis found a tendency for first-cohort TCR clusters to co-occur within the roughly 130 validation repertoires.

The material sequenced was PBMCs. This chain uses TRBV11-2 with TRBJ2-7; 7 bases are shared with TRBD1. The TCR comes from a human donor in good health. The CDR3 protein is CASSLARDSSYEQYF. The CDR3 DNA sequence: TGTGCCAGCAGCTTAGCTCGGGACAGCTCCTACGAGCAGTACTTC.